This T cell receptor (beta chain) comes out of a study of shared clonotypes between healthy human individuals. As for the study in general: Donors consisted of a couple of women and a few men between 18 and 49. Overall study findings and caveats: An expected dependence of interdonor clonotype sharing on sequencing depth was noted. In this cohort, only blood was sampled, and tissue repertoires likely differ.

Naive-designated CD8 cells lacked CD45RO, were positively enriched for CCR7, and omitted terminally differentiated effector memory CD45RA+ cells. There were no recent acute infections or vaccinations among the donors, who were healthy HIV-negative adults. Profiling relied on immunoSEQ multiplex PCR, and the TCRdb table lists in-frame clones only, not all of them. The sample carries some 1,900,000 clones, roughly 94% recorded once. The CDR3 consists of 13 residues. Looked up from germline, CDR1 is MNHNY and CDR2 is SVGAGI (reference sequence). Trimming pared 6 bases from V and 2 bases from J, leaving 10 bases between. Of note for this clone: Its target is not known.

The clonotype was recovered from a man younger than 30 in good health. The gene calls are TRBV6-6 and TRBJ1-2; D is ambiguous. The sequenced sample consisted of naive CD8+ T cells sorted from blood. The CDR3 nucleotides are TGTGCCAGCAGGGTCCCGGAGAACTATGGCTACACCTTC. It yields the protein CASRVPENYGYTF.